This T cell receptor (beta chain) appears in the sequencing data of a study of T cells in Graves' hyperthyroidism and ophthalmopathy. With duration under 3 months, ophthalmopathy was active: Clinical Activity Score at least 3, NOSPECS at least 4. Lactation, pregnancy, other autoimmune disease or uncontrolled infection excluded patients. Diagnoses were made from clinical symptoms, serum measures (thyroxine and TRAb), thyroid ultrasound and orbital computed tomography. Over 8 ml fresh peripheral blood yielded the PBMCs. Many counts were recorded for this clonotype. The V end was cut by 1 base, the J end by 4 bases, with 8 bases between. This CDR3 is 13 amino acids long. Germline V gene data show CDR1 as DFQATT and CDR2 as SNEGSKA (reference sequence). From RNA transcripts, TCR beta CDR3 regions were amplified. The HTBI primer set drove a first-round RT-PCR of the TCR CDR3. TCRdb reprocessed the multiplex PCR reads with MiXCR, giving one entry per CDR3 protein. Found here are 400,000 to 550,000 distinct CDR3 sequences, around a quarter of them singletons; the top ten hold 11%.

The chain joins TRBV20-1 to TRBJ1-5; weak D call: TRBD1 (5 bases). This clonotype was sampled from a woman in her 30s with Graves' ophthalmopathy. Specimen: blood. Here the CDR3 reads CSARVNRNQPQHF. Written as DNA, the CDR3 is TGCAGTGCTAGAGTCAACAGGAATCAGCCCCAGCATTTT.